The 5 T cell receptor beta chains reported below all come from one sample, sequenced in a study of cytomegalovirus exposure and HLA in healthy donors (TCRdb year 2017). Library creation used the immunoSEQ multiplex PCR assay. For the multiplex PCR, a mixture combining 60 forward primers for TCR Vbeta segments and 13 reverse primers for TCR Jbeta segments was used. Entries here come from immuneACCESS through TCRdb and include only in-frame sequences with V and J called. Some clones fail to appear in such tables; in the studies checked, an unresolved V gene covers under half of the shortfall, and the cause of the remainder is unknown. The sample data list more than 95,000 clones, and 75% to 80% of these were observed just once. Roughly 5% of the sample is held by the ten biggest clonotypes. Sequenced input: PBMCs. The source is a man aged 55 to 70 in good health and CMV-seropositive.

The table lists this clone with a count of one. The chain recombines TRBV9 with TRBJ1-1; 9 bases line up with TRBD1. V lost 9 bases to trimming and J lost 3 bases; unmatched junction nucleotides: 6. The CDR3 length is 13 residues. Germline-derived CDR1 and CDR2 are SGDLS and YYNGEE. For the CDR3, the DNA is TGTGCCACTTCGACAGGGGGGGACACTGAAGCTTTCTTT. It is translated as CATSTGGDTEAFF.

The rearrangement joins TRBV29-1 to TRBJ2-3, with TRBD2 matching over 9 bases. CDR3 length: 14 amino acids. The ends lost 7 bases at V and 1 base at J; junction bases unmatched: 6. Germline values: CDR1 SQVTM, CDR2 ANQGSEA. Here the CDR3 reads CSAVLAGGTDTQYF. The CDR3, as DNA: TGCAGCGCCGTACTAGCGGGTGGCACAGATACGCAGTATTTT.

This chain's CDR3 is CASSLARPRSGNTIYF. In DNA form, the CDR3 reads TGTGCCAGCAGCTTAGCGCGGCCCCGCTCTGGAAACACCATATATTTT. V and J are TRBV7-2 and TRBJ1-3, with D unclear. Germline CDR1 and CDR2: SGHTA and FQGNSA. V was trimmed by 0 bases and J by 0 bases, leaving 9 bases between them. The CDR3 runs 16 residues.

The rearrangement uses TRBV27 and TRBJ1-2, with a tentative D call TRBD1 (6 bases). The CDR3 totals 15 residues. Trimming left V 0 bases short and J 4 bases short, with 12 bases between. In germline, CDR1 is MNHEY, CDR2 SMNVEV (reference sequence). CDR3 sequence: CASSLSGTQIYGYTF. The CDR3 coding sequence is TGTGCCAGCAGTTTATCAGGGACACAGATCTATGGCTACACCTTC.

There are many counts of this clone. In nucleotides, the CDR3 is TGTGCCAGCAGCTTGGACAGGGTTGTAGGAGGTGAAAAACTGTTTTTT. It yields the protein CASSLDRVVGGEKLFF. The chain links TRBV5-4 to TRBJ1-4; D may be TRBD1 (6 bases). Per the germline V gene, CDR1 is SGHNT and CDR2 is YYREEE (reference sequence). The CDR3 length is 16 residues. The ends were cut back, 0 bases at V and 7 bases at J, with 16 bases in the middle.